This T cell receptor (beta chain) was identified in a study of CD8 T cells in Susac syndrome. With random hexamers, about 0.5 to 1 ug RNA was reverse transcribed. TCRdb re-derived calls from the immunoSEQ multiplex PCR reads in MiXCR, one entry per CDR3 protein. Altogether about 300,000 distinct CDR3 sequences are present, about 91% being singletons, with the ten largest covering around 0.07%. The sequenced target, TCR beta, came from blood CD8+ and CD4+ T cells. FACS was used to enrich TEMRA cells, whereas the CD8+ and CD4+ T cells were obtained by negative isolation. CDR1 and CDR2 (germline): MNHEY, SVGAGI. With V trimmed by 6 bases and J by 6 bases, 2 bases remained unmatched. There are 13 residues in the CDR3.

Sample: CD4+ T cells from PBMCs. The gene calls are TRBV6-5 and TRBJ1-4; 9 nucleotides match TRBD1. The receptor was isolated from a human donor with multiple sclerosis. The CDR3, as DNA: TGTGCCAGCAGGAGGACAGGGGATGAAAAACTGTTTTTT. Translation gives CASRRTGDEKLFF.